This entry is about one T cell receptor (beta chain). What it binds is not known. This entry belongs to a study of shared clonotypes between healthy human individuals. On the study more broadly: Three plates were used per donor for CD4 naive, three for CD4 memory, two for CD8 naive and one for CD8 memory. General study findings and limits: It was observed that around 5% of naive CD4 clonotypes were shared across several donors.

In the original analysis: ImmunoSEQ only sent back junction sequences with no quality scores, so filtering was done differently. The data were produced by immunoSEQ multiplex PCR, yet TCRdb's version contains in-frame clones alone and is incomplete. V, J and clone size derive from that table, while D and trimming were established from the DNA sequence. The repertoire includes hundreds of thousands of clones, 97% of them detected once, and approximately 0.057% sits in the top ten. CD4+ cells underwent separation, giving CD45RA+ naive and CD45RA-negative memory subsets. Germline CDR1 reads SEHNR; CDR2 reads FQNEAQ (reference sequence). The CDR3 loop spans 15 amino acids. Trimming left V 5 bases short and J 8 bases short, with 19 bases between.

The chain recombines TRBV7-9 with TRBJ1-5, with D perhaps TRBD1 (6 bases). This sequence originates from a woman younger than 45 in good health. The specimen was naive CD4+ T cells sorted from blood. Sample subset: CD45RA+ positively selected. DNA for the CDR3: TGTGCCAGCAGCGGAACAACAGGGATGGTTGAGCCCCAGCATTTT. The encoded protein is CASSGTTGMVEPQHF.